This TCR beta chain came from a study of control samples from healthy donors and cancer patients. Generated by immunoSEQ multiplex PCR, the TCRdb table keeps only in-frame clones and is missing some. The data hold fewer than 200,000 clones, with around 88% observed a single time. The sample consisted of blood. The sequence was obtained from a woman under 40 in good health.

The CDR3 spells CASSIKRTGGSYNEQFF. Here the CDR3 DNA reads TGTGCCAGTAGTATAAAACGAACAGGGGGCTCCTACAATGAGCAGTTCTTC. The chain uses TRBV19 and TRBJ2-1; 8 nucleotides match TRBD1. This CDR3 has 17 residues. Germline V gives CDR1 LNHDA, CDR2 SQIVND (reference sequence). V lost 2 bases, J lost 0 bases, and 6 bases stayed unmatched.